This T cell receptor (beta chain) was captured by sequencing in a study of cytomegalovirus exposure and HLA in healthy donors. Study-wide background: Roughly 180 million T cells yielded under 130 million unique TCR beta sequences in earlier analysis.

The ends lost 0 bases at V and 9 bases at J; junction bases unmatched: 9. The CDR3 is 16 amino acids. Germline lookup yields CDR1 LGHNA and CDR2 YSLEER. The PCR was carried out with 60 Vbeta primers and 13 Jbeta primers. TCRdb's copy holds only in-frame clones and misses some; the assay was immunoSEQ multiplex PCR. Of some 150,000 clones in the sample, 75% to 80% are singletons; the top ten hold roughly 1.1%. A remark on this clone: The antigen remains undetermined.

Findings and caveats of the study: Many donors shared some public TCRs, even though most TCR sequences were rare.

Sequencing was carried out using PBMCs. This clonotype was obtained from a male donor in good health and CMV-seronegative. The chain joins TRBV4-3 to TRBJ2-1, with 9 nucleotides matching TRBD2. CDR3 DNA: TGCGCCAGCAGCCAAGACCTTTTCTCACTAGCGGGTGAGCAGTTCTTC. It translates to CASSQDLFSLAGEQFF.